These 25 T cell receptor beta chains originate from one sample sequenced in a study of blood T cell repertoires in COVID-19. Here immunoSEQ multiplex PCR was the method, and the copy in TCRdb shows in-frame clones only, minus some. The sample records approximately 180,000 clones, more than 75% being singletons. Sequences were obtained from peripheral blood. The receptors derive from a person aged 70 to 85 with COVID-19, enrolled during active disease.

V usage is TRBV7-8 and J usage is TRBJ2-7, with 9 bases that match TRBD2. V lost 8 bases to trimming and J lost 1 base; unmatched junction nucleotides: 6. The CDR3 runs 14 residues. Germline CDR1 and CDR2: SGHVS and FQNEAQ. The CDR3 sequence is CASGKLAGSYEQYF. The CDR3 bases are TGTGCCAGCGGGAAGCTAGCGGGATCCTACGAGCAGTACTTC.

The gene calls are TRBV28 and TRBJ1-6, with D perhaps matching TRBD1 (5 bases). Germline loops: CDR1 MDHEN, CDR2 SYDVKM. Trimming left V 8 bases short and J 9 bases short, with 23 bases between. CDR3 size: 16 residues. The CDR3 nucleotides are TGTGCCAGCCCACCTCAAGGGGTAGAGGTGGGTTCACCCCTCCACTTT. This codes for CASPPQGVEVGSPLHF.

The rearrangement uses TRBV11-2 and TRBJ2-2, with 12 bases aligning to TRBD2. Germline CDR1 reads SGHAT; CDR2 reads FQNNGV. V shed 5 bases, J shed 5 bases, and the junction held 3 bases outside the gene matches. There are 15 residues in the CDR3. The chain's CDR3 is CASSVGTSGTGELFF. The CDR3 DNA is TGTGCCAGCAGCGTCGGGACTAGCGGGACCGGGGAGCTGTTTTTT.

The V call is TRBV5-1, the J call TRBJ2-5, with D possibly matching TRBD2 (7 bases). The germline V gene has CDR1 SGHRS and CDR2 YFSETQ. V gave up 0 bases and J gave up 2 bases, with 11 bases separating them. This CDR3 comprises 15 residues. The CDR3 region has the DNA TGCGCCAGCAGCTTGGGCGGGGGCCCGCAAGAGACCCAGTACTTC. Residues: CASSLGGGPQETQYF.

The V call is TRBV4-1, the J call TRBJ2-7; 7 bases fit TRBD1. Germline V gene data show CDR1 as MGHRA and CDR2 as YSYEKL. The CDR3 consists of 15 residues. Trimming removed 0 bases from V and 0 bases from J; junction bases left unmatched: 2. CDR3 bases: TGCGCCAGCAGCCAAGAGCCAGGGGGCTCCTACGAGCAGTACTTC. Its protein product is CASSQEPGGSYEQYF.

This clone was observed a handful of times. The chain recombines TRBV5-1 with TRBJ1-5, with D unclear. The CDR3 consists of 13 residues. V dropped 1 base and J dropped 5 bases, with 7 bases sitting between them. Looked up from germline, CDR1 is SGHRS and CDR2 is YFSETQ. CDR3 loop: CASSLSPDQPQHF. The CDR3 nucleotides are TGCGCCAGCAGCTTGTCCCCGGATCAGCCCCAGCATTTT. Drawing the rest from reference TRBV5-1 and TRBJ1-5, the complete variable domain is KAGVTQTPRYLIKTRGQQVTLSCSPISGHRSVSWYQQTPGQGLQFLFEYFSETQRNKGNFPGRFSGRQFSNSRSEMNVSTLELGDSALYLCASSLSPDQPQHFGDGTRLSIL.

This chain connects TRBV28 to TRBJ1-6; D is unresolved. This CDR3 has 13 amino acids. V shed 10 bases and J shed 8 bases, with 15 bases lying between them. Germline V CDR1 and CDR2: MDHEN, SYDVKM. The CDR3 coding sequence is TGTGCCACCTTCCTCCGAGGCGATTCACCCCTCCACTTT. It codes for CATFLRGDSPLHF.

The rearrangement uses TRBV24-1 and TRBJ1-3, with D perhaps matching TRBD1 (5 bases). Trimming cost V 3 bases and J 4 bases, with 9 bases left between them. Germline V gene data show CDR1 as KGHDR and CDR2 as SFDVKD. The CDR3 has 14 amino acids. The DNA of the CDR3 is TGTGCCACCAGTGATCCAGGGTCGGGAAACACCATATATTTT. It encodes CATSDPGSGNTIYF.

This clone was counted a single time. The rearrangement uses TRBV18 and TRBJ1-3, with D possibly matching TRBD1 (5 bases). There are 16 residues in the CDR3. V shed 0 bases and J shed 2 bases, with 11 bases lying between them. The germline V gene has CDR1 KGHSH and CDR2 LQKENI. The CDR3 DNA follows: TGTGCCAGCTCACCACCGTCGGGGGACGCTGGAAACACCATATATTTT. Translated: CASSPPSGDAGNTIYF.

This chain uses TRBV28 with TRBJ1-1; 9 nucleotides line up with TRBD1. V lost 3 bases to trimming and J lost 7 bases; unmatched junction nucleotides: 9. The CDR3 contains 15 residues. Germline CDR1 is MDHEN and CDR2 is SYDVKM. CDR3 sequence reads: CASSFDRGFRSEAFF. The CDR3 DNA sequence: TGTGCCAGCAGTTTTGACAGGGGGTTTCGTAGTGAAGCTTTCTTT.

The rearrangement joins TRBV19 to TRBJ2-3; 10 bases line up with TRBD1. Germline lookup yields CDR1 LNHDA and CDR2 SQIVND (reference sequence). With 5 bases clipped from V and 4 bases from J, the junction kept 9 bases outside the gene matches. This CDR3 has 16 residues. The CDR3, as DNA: TGTGCCAGTAGTCCGGTTCCGGGACAGGGGTCAGATACGCAGTATTTT. Amino acid sequence: CASSPVPGQGSDTQYF.

The rearrangement joins TRBV28 to TRBJ2-2; D might be TRBD2 (7 bases). CDR3 length equals 14 residues. Germline-derived CDR1 and CDR2 are MDHEN and SYDVKM. Between the trimmed V and J ends, which lost 8 bases and 5 bases, there was a span of 15 bases. The CDR3 reads CASEGGVSTGELFF. In nucleotides, the CDR3 is TGTGCCAGCGAAGGGGGGGTCAGTACCGGGGAGCTGTTTTTT.

The genes are TRBV3-1 (or the pseudogene TRBV3-2) and TRBJ2-5, with a possible D match to TRBD1 (6 bases). CDR1 is LGHDT, CDR2 YNNKEL, per germline (reference sequence). Trimming cost V 0 bases and J 7 bases, with 15 bases left between them. The CDR3 length is 15 residues. CDR3 in DNA: TGTGCCAGCAGCCAAGATACAGGGCCCAGGGGGACCCAGTACTTC. As protein: CASSQDTGPRGTQYF.

The rearrangement links TRBV19 to TRBJ2-3, with D unresolved. The germline CDR1 and CDR2 sequences are LNHDA and SQIVND (reference sequence). The V gene lost 1 base and the J gene lost 2 bases, with 7 bases spanning the gap. CDR3 length: 14 residues. DNA of the CDR3: TGTGCCAGTAGTATAGTAGCAAACACAGATACGCAGTATTTT. Its translation: CASSIVANTDTQYF.

This sequence joins TRBV9 and TRBJ2-1; tentative D call: TRBD2 (6 bases). The V end lost 2 bases, the J end lost 1 base, and 10 bases lay between the germline ends. Germline-derived CDR1 and CDR2 are SGDLS and YYNGEE. The CDR3 consists of 15 residues. This CDR3 is CASSVSGRSYNEQFF. DNA of the CDR3: TGTGCCAGCAGCGTTAGTGGGAGGTCCTACAATGAGCAGTTCTTC. The full variable domain, with the rest looked up from reference TRBV9 and TRBJ2-1, is DSGVTQTPKHLITATGQRVTLRCSPRSGDLSVYWYQQSLDQGLQFLIQYYNGEERAKGNILERFSAQQFPDLHSELNLSSLELGDSALYFCASSVSGRSYNEQFFGPGTRLTVL.

As concerns this clone: This sample includes further DNA sequences coding for the same CDR3. This chain links TRBV30 with TRBJ1-2; D call uncertain. The CDR3 sequence is 10 residues long. Trimming removed 3 bases at V and 8 bases at J, with 7 bases between. The V gene's germline CDR1 is GTSNPN and CDR2 SVGIG (reference sequence). The CDR3 here is CAWRRGGYTF. In nucleotides, the CDR3 is TGTGCCTGGAGACGCGGAGGCTACACCTTC.

This chain joins TRBV4-3 and TRBJ1-4; no clear D gene. The length of the CDR3 is 14 residues. Per germline, CDR1 LGHNA and CDR2 YSLEER. The V gene lost 5 bases and the J gene lost 7 bases, with 14 bases spanning the gap. CDR3 sequence: CASSKGGFREKLFF. Here the CDR3 DNA reads TGCGCCAGCAGCAAGGGAGGTTTCCGTGAAAAACTGTTTTTT.

The rearrangement joins TRBV5-1 to TRBJ2-2; 8 nucleotides match TRBD1. This CDR3 is built from 14 residues. Losses at the gene ends were 4 bases for V and 5 bases for J; bases not matched to a gene: 4. Germline CDR1 SGHRS, CDR2 YFSETQ. Here the CDR3 reads CASSDRQGTGELFF. DNA of the CDR3: TGCGCCAGCAGCGATAGACAGGGGACCGGGGAGCTGTTTTTT.

The genes are TRBV5-1 and TRBJ1-6; D unresolved. CDR1 SGHRS and CDR2 YFSETQ come from the germline V gene. The CDR3 is 15 amino acids. Trimming shortened V by 4 bases and J by 0 bases, and 8 bases separated the two germline ends. The CDR3 coding sequence is TGCGCCAGCAGCGCGAGGAGCTCCTATAATTCACCCCTCCACTTT. Its protein is CASSARSSYNSPLHF.

This sequence joins TRBV25-1 and TRBJ2-2, with a tentative D call TRBD1 (6 bases). V was pared by 4 bases and J by 7 bases, with 10 bases between. The CDR3 extends over 13 amino acids. Looked up from germline, CDR1 is MGHDK and CDR2 is SYGVNS. In DNA, the CDR3 is TGTGCCAGCAGTGCAGGGGCGGGCGGGGAGCTGTTTTTT. This sequence encodes CASSAGAGGELFF.

This chain uses TRBV10-3 with TRBJ1-4, with D possibly TRBD1 on 5 matching bases. CDR1 is ENHRY and CDR2 is SYGVKD in the germline V gene. V was cut by 8 bases and J by 0 bases, with 10 bases left in between. The CDR3 runs 14 residues. The CDR3 sequence is CAIGQGTTNEKLFF. The CDR3 bases are TGTGCCATCGGTCAGGGAACAACTAATGAAAAACTGTTTTTT.

This chain connects TRBV5-1 to TRBJ2-3; a weak D match, TRBD2 (6 bases). CDR1 and CDR2 (germline): SGHRS, YFSETQ. This CDR3 comprises 16 residues. The V gene lost 4 bases and the J gene lost 2 bases, with 17 bases spanning the gap. The CDR3 reads CASSNHGEANTDTQYF. CDR3 sequence (DNA): TGCGCCAGCAGCAACCACGGGGAGGCTAACACAGATACGCAGTATTTT.

Only a few counts were recorded for this clone. CDR3 amino acids: CASKSRNTGNTIYF. As DNA, the CDR3 is TGTGCCAGCAAGTCCAGGAACACTGGAAACACCATATATTTT. The chain links TRBV2 to TRBJ1-3; no definite D call. Trimming shortened V by 7 bases and J by 2 bases, and 12 bases separated the two germline ends. CDR1 is SNHLY and CDR2 is FYNNEI in the germline V gene. The CDR3 sequence is 14 residues long.

The chain is built from TRBV18 and TRBJ1-1; D is unclear. Germline CDR1 reads KGHSH; CDR2 reads LQKENI. The CDR3 has 17 amino acids. With 2 bases removed from V and 0 bases from J, the gap between germline ends came to 16 bases. DNA of the CDR3: TGTGCCAGCTCACCAGCGCCGTTATTTCGTGTGAACACTGAAGCTTTCTTT. Translated: CASSPAPLFRVNTEAFF.

The V gene is TRBV9, the J gene TRBJ2-7; D possibly corresponds to TRBD2 (7 bases). The length of the CDR3 is 16 residues. CDR1 is SGDLS and CDR2 is YYNGEE in the germline V gene. The V end was cut by 4 bases, the J end by 5 bases, with 22 bases between. DNA of the CDR3: TGTGCCAGCAGCCTGCAGGGCGGGGGCTTGGGGGACGAGCAGTACTTC. Protein: CASSLQGGGLGDEQYF.